This T cell receptor (beta chain) stems from a study of tumor-infiltrating lymphocytes in primary liver carcinoma. On the study more broadly: The patient group consisted of men and women aged 30 to 69 years. Between roughly 4.2 and 10 cm across, the tumors were all of stage T1-T3 N0M0. Samples had roughly 3.65 to 8 million productive TCRbeta reads, comparable between tissue types. Study findings and constraints: Less overlap was seen in tumor-adjacent and tumor-blood pairs than in tumor region pairs.

A word on this clonotype: Its antigen is currently unknown.

Reverse transcription of about 0.5 ug total RNA with a constant-region primer produced TCR beta cDNA. ARM-PCR was slightly modified, and three nested multiplex PCR rounds with it gave rise to the TCR beta libraries. Rounds one and two of PCR, each of 10 cycles, were primed with TRBV1-TRBV30 forward primers and a C-beta reverse primer. MiXCR was run by TCRdb on the multiplex PCR reads, yielding one entry per CDR3 protein. The sample consists of about 200,000 distinct CDR3 sequences, around 60% of them appearing once. This CDR3 spans 14 amino acids. CDR1 and CDR2 (germline): GTSNPN, SVGIG (reference sequence). V dropped 5 bases and J dropped 3 bases, with 16 bases sitting between them. Out of unsorted whole blood came the blood RNA, and germline DNA was extracted as well.

Sequences were obtained from peripheral blood. The chain has TRBV30 and TRBJ1-1; D gene ambiguous. The clonotype originates from a woman aged 55-70 years with primary liver carcinoma and hepatitis B virus infection. For the CDR3, the DNA is TGTGCCTGGCGGACGGGAGTGGGGTACACTGAAGCTTTCTTT. This sequence encodes CAWRTGVGYTEAFF.